The rows below give T cell receptor beta chains drawn from one sample of a study of kidney transplant recipient with SARS-CoV-2 infection. One entry per CDR3 protein results from TCRdb running MiXCR on the reads. The sample includes 200,000 to 300,000 distinct CDR3 sequences, less than 35% of them seen just once. The specimen comprised a blood sample, sampled at baseline and between days 110 and 120 from a kidney transplant recipient. The receptors derive from a young adult male patient who had COVID-19 and was a kidney transplant recipient. Some T cells may have come from the graft donor. The CDR3 runs from the conserved cysteine through the conserved F or W. D genes are given only for firm matches. Some rows mark clone size as missing; the rest say once, few, many or name a class of expanded clone.

>.|TRBD1|TRBJ1-3|TRBV9
CASSVKEGTGGSGNTIYF
TGTGCCAGCAGCGTTAAAGAGGGGACAGGCGGCTCTGGGAACACCATATATTTT
>many|.|TRBJ2-2|TRBV3-2
CASSRTGELFF
TGTGCCAGCAGCCGCACCGGGGAGCTGTTTTTT
>.|.|TRBJ2-1|TRBV28
CASSPGQGQANEQFF
TGTGCCAGCAGTCCCGGGCAGGGCCAGGCTAATGAGCAGTTCTTC
>many|.|TRBJ1-2|TRBV7-7
CASSHIHKCRKTYGYTF
TGTGCCAGCAGCCATATTCATAAGTGCCGAAAGACCTATGGCTACACCTTC
>many|.|TRBJ1-2|TRBV7-4
CASSQYSSARKTYGYTF
TGTGCCAGCAGCCAGTATAGTTCAGCTCGAAAGACCTATGGCTACACCTTC
>many|.|TRBJ2-3|TRBV4-3
CASSPGRGTSTDTQYF
TGCGCCAGCAGCCCGGGACGAGGAACTAGCACAGATACGCAGTATTTT
>many|.|TRBJ1-5|TRBV24-1
CATSDLEGGNQPQHF
TGTGCCACCAGTGATTTGGAGGGGGGCAATCAGCCCCAGCATTTT
>many|TRBD1|TRBJ2-2|TRBV11-2
CASTTGGTNTGELFF
TGTGCCAGCACCACAGGGGGCACGAACACCGGGGAGCTGTTTTTT
>.|.|TRBJ2-1|TRBV5-1
CASSSRGGFNEQFF
TGCGCCAGCAGCTCAAGGGGAGGCTTCAATGAGCAGTTCTTC
>.|.|TRBJ2-4|TRBV3-2
CAGSQGDKGVEQYF
TGTGCCGGCAGCCAAGGCGATAAGGGGGTTGAGCAGTACTTC
>few|.|TRBJ1-1|TRBV3-1
CASSRKRPISIRAEAFF
TGTGCCAGCAGCAGGAAGCGTCCCATTTCAATTCGCGCTGAAGCTTTCTTT
>many|TRBD1|TRBJ2-1|TRBV5-8
CASIHGTVNYNEQFF
TGTGCCAGCATCCACGGGACAGTGAATTACAATGAGCAGTTCTTC
>many|.|TRBJ1-2|TRBV15
CATSNVQRCGKTYGYTF
TGTGCCACCAGCAACGTACAAAGGTGTGGAAAGACCTATGGCTACACCTTC
>many|.|TRBJ2-7|TRBV4-1
CASSRSSAEAYEQYF
TGCGCCAGCAGCCGATCCTCCGCCGAAGCCTACGAGCAGTACTTC
>.|.|TRBJ1-2|TRBV5-1
CASSYESVRKTYGCTF
TGCGCCAGCTCATACGAATCGGTTCGAAAGACCTATGGCTGCACCTTC
>many|.|TRBJ1-2|TRBV6-5
CASSLPFSMRKTYGYTF
TGTGCCAGCAGTCTGCCGTTCTCTATGCGAAAGACCTATGGCTACACCTTC
>many|.|TRBJ1-2|TRBV6-5
CASSRVISMRKTYGYTF
TGTGCCAGCAGTCGGGTTATCTCTATGCGAAAGACCTATGGCTACACCTTC
>many|.|TRBJ2-7|TRBV3-2
CASSHHYEQYF
TGTGCCAGCAGCCACCACTACGAGCAGTACTTC
>few|.|TRBJ1-2|TRBV10-1
CASSLPARSRKTYGYTF
TGCGCCAGCAGTCTTCCTGCAAGATCGCGAAAGACCTATGGCTACACCTTC
>.|.|TRBJ2-5|TRBV5-5
CASSLNPDEETQYF
TGTGCCAGCAGCCTGAACCCCGACGAGGAGACCCAGTACTTC
>.|.|TRBJ2-1|TRBV24-1
CATSGTHRLPDEQFF
TGTGCCACCAGTGGTACACACCGACTGCCCGATGAGCAGTTCTTC
>many|.|TRBJ1-2|TRBV5-4
CASQNRVPGKTYGYTF
TGTGCCAGCCAGAATCGCGTACCAGGAAAGACCTATGGCTACACCTTC
>many|.|TRBJ1-1|TRBV6-6
CASSSSGRIIGAFF
TGTGCCAGCAGTTCCTCGGGCCGGATTATTGGAGCTTTCTTT
>.|.|TRBJ1-2|TRBV20-1
CSARDSREASRGYTF
TGCAGTGCTAGAGATTCCAGGGAAGCGTCTCGCGGCTACACCTTC
>many|.|TRBJ1-2|TRBV3-1
CASSTPVTLRKTYGYTF
TGTGCCAGCAGCACACCGGTCACCCTTCGAAAGACCTATGGCTACACCTTC
>.|TRBD1|TRBJ1-6|TRBV30
CAWSPGTGGRYNSPLHF
TGTGCCTGGAGTCCCGGGACAGGGGGAAGATATAATTCACCCCTCCACTTT
>many|.|TRBJ1-1|TRBV28
CASISGRGSSTEAFF
TGTGCCAGCATCTCGGGCAGGGGTTCTTCCACTGAAGCTTTCTTT
>many|.|TRBJ1-2|TRBV4-3
CASSPNPRTANYGYTF
TGCGCCAGCAGCCCCAACCCACGGACAGCAAACTATGGCTACACCTTC
>many|.|TRBJ1-5|TRBV15
CATSRDSRRGNQPQHF
TGTGCCACCAGCAGAGATTCCCGACGAGGGAATCAGCCCCAGCATTTT
>many|.|TRBJ2-3|TRBV7-9
CASSLVGQRDTQYF
TGTGCCAGCAGCTTAGTGGGGCAGAGGGATACGCAGTATTTT
>many|TRBD2|TRBJ2-2|TRBV7-6
CASSLVSGRAPGELFF
TGTGCCAGCAGCTTAGTGAGCGGGAGGGCCCCCGGGGAGCTGTTTTTT
>many|.|TRBJ1-2|TRBV7-5
CISVPETMHEVGKTYGYTF
.
>.|.|TRBJ2-3|TRBV7-9
CASSPHWAAGSTDTQYF
TGTGCCAGCAGCCCCCATTGGGCAGCGGGTAGCACAGATACGCAGTATTTT
>many|.|TRBJ1-2|TRBV15
CATSHGIRCGKTYGYTF
TGTGCCACCAGCCACGGGATAAGGTGTGGAAAGACCTATGGCTACACCTTC
>few|TRBD2|TRBJ2-3|TRBV7-2
CASSKLGGLAGAEQTQYF
TGTGCCAGCAGTAAATTAGGGGGACTAGCGGGGGCCGAGCAGACGCAGTATTTT
>.|.|TRBJ2-1|TRBV11-1
CASSLNSGGGNEQIF
TGTGCCAGCAGCTTAAATTCGGGAGGGGGCAATGAGCAGATCTTC
>many|.|TRBJ1-6|TRBV24-1
CATQLTGNSPLHF
TGTGCCACCCAACTCACAGGAAATTCACCCCTCCACTTT
>many|TRBD1|TRBJ1-5|TRBV2
CARQGIGNQPQHF
TGTGCCAGACAGGGGATTGGCAATCAGCCCCAGCATTTT
>many|.|TRBJ1-2|TRBV19
CASSWTLTNRKTYGYTF
TGTGCCAGTAGTTGGACCTTGACAAATCGAAAGACCTATGGCTACACCTTC
>many|.|TRBJ1-2|TRBV28
CASSTGLVGHGYTF
TGTGCCAGCAGTACGGGACTAGTGGGACATGGCTACACCTTC